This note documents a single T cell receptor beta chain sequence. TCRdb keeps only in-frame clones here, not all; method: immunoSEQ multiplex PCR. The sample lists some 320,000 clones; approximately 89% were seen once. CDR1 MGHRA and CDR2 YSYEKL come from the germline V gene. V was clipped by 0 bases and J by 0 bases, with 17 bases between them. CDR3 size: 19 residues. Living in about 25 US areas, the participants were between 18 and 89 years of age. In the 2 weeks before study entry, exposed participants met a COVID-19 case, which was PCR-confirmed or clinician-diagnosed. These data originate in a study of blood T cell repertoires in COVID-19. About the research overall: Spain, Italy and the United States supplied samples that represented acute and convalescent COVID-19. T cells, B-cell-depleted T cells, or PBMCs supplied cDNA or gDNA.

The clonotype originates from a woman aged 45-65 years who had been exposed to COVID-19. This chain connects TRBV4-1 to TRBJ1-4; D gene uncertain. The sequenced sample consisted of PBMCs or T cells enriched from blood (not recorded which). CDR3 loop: CASSQEADSFGATNEKLFF. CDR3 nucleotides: TGCGCCAGCAGCCAAGAAGCTGATTCCTTTGGTGCAACTAATGAAAAACTGTTTTTT.